Below, 10 T cell receptor beta chains from the same sample are listed, as sequenced in a study of blood T cell repertoires in COVID-19 (dated by TCRdb to about 2020). Libraries were made using the immunoSEQ multiplex PCR assay. The table comes from immuneACCESS by way of TCRdb, which keeps in-frame sequences with V and J called. Part of the clones is missing from these tables; in studies checked, under half for an unresolved V gene and the rest for unknown reasons. Here the sample has more than 300,000 clones; over 75% occur a single time. The ten largest make up under 11% of the sample. The sample comprised peripheral blood. The receptor set was obtained from a woman aged 25 to 39 with COVID-19, enrolled during active disease.

Remarks on this clone: Other DNA sequences in this specimen translate into the identical CDR3. This rearrangement joins TRBV2 to TRBJ2-1; D gene ambiguous. In germline, CDR1 is SNHLY, CDR2 FYNNEI. The CDR3 spans 13 residues. V was pared by 3 bases and J by 0 bases, with 3 bases between. The CDR3 loop reads CASSDSSYNEQFF. CDR3 bases: TGTGCCAGCAGTGACTCCTCCTACAATGAGCAGTTCTTC.

The V call is TRBV7-2, the J call TRBJ2-7, with D possibly being TRBD2 (6 bases). V was trimmed by 3 bases and J by 10 bases, leaving 16 bases between them. The CDR3 has 13 residues. CDR1 SGHTA and CDR2 FQGNSA come from the germline V gene. The CDR3 sequence is CASSLSRDSQQYF. The CDR3 DNA reads as TGTGCCAGCAGCTTGAGTCGGGACTCGCAACAGTACTTC.

This clone has only one observation. The V gene is TRBV3-1 (or the pseudogene TRBV3-2), the J gene TRBJ2-7, with 11 nucleotides matching TRBD2. This CDR3 spans 14 amino acids. Germline CDR1 LGHDT, CDR2 YNNKEL (reference sequence). V dropped 6 bases and J dropped 1; count of bases not matched to a gene: 2. The CDR3 reads CASRRTSGSYEQYF. The CDR3, as DNA: TGTGCCAGCAGGCGGACTAGCGGGTCCTACGAGCAGTACTTC.

This chain connects TRBV5-1 to TRBJ1-2; 9 nucleotides line up with TRBD1. The CDR3 is made up of 16 amino acids. Germline values: CDR1 SGHRS, CDR2 YFSETQ. The J segment lost 0 bases and the V segment lost 4 bases, leaving 7 bases of the junction unmatched. CDR3 region: CASSHTQGAPNYGYTF. As DNA, the CDR3 is TGCGCCAGCAGCCATACACAGGGGGCGCCTAACTATGGCTACACCTTC. Together with reference TRBV5-1 and TRBJ1-2, the CDR3 gives the full variable domain: KAGVTQTPRYLIKTRGQQVTLSCSPISGHRSVSWYQQTPGQGLQFLFEYFSETQRNKGNFPGRFSGRQFSNSRSEMNVSTLELGDSALYLCASSHTQGAPNYGYTFGSGTRLTVV.

The rearrangement joins TRBV2 to TRBJ2-2; D is possibly TRBD1 (5 bases). The CDR3 has 14 residues. V dropped 1 base and J dropped 6 bases, with 9 bases sitting between them. Germline-derived CDR1 and CDR2 are SNHLY and FYNNEI. The CDR3 loop reads CASSEGGSAGELFF. The DNA of the CDR3 is TGTGCCAGCAGTGAAGGGGGCAGCGCCGGGGAGCTGTTTTTT.

The V and J genes are TRBV18 and TRBJ2-3; 7 bases are shared with TRBD2. Per germline, CDR1 KGHSH and CDR2 LQKENI. The CDR3 loop spans 13 amino acids. J lost 4 bases, V lost 9 bases, and 7 bases had no gene match. For the CDR3, the DNA is TGTGCCAGTTCCCGCGGGAGCGCAGATACGCAGTATTTT. The encoded protein is CASSRGSADTQYF.

V and J are TRBV7-8 and TRBJ2-1; the match to TRBD2 covers 12 bases. Germline V gene data show CDR1 as SGHVS and CDR2 as FQNEAQ. Unmatched junction bases numbered 11, after V lost 5 bases and J lost 0 bases. There are 19 residues in the CDR3. Here the CDR3 DNA reads TGTGCCAGCAGCCGAGTCGGGACTAGCGGGCCCAGCTCCTACAATGAGCAGTTCTTC. As protein: CASSRVGTSGPSSYNEQFF.

This chain uses TRBV20-1 with TRBJ1-1, with unresolved D. Germline CDR1 reads DFQATT; CDR2 reads SNEGSKA (reference sequence). This CDR3 is 11 amino acids long. V gave up 7 bases and J gave up 1 base, with 7 bases separating them. CDR3 DNA sequence: TGCAGTGTATCCCGGAACACTGAAGCTTTCTTT. Protein sequence: CSVSRNTEAFF.

The chain carries TRBV28 and TRBJ2-7; TRBD2 is a possible D gene (5 bases). The V gene lost 4 bases and the J gene lost 1 base, with 17 bases spanning the gap. The CDR3 runs to 16 residues. CDR1 and CDR2 (germline): MDHEN, SYDVKM. The chain's CDR3 is CASSWTGNSWSYEQYF. In nucleotides, the CDR3 is TGTGCCAGCAGTTGGACGGGAAACTCCTGGTCCTACGAGCAGTACTTC.

The gene calls are TRBV4-1 and TRBJ1-4; possible D gene TRBD1, 6 bases. The ends were cut back, 1 base at V and 8 bases at J, with 11 bases in the middle. The CDR3 loop spans 14 amino acids. CDR1 MGHRA and CDR2 YSYEKL come from the germline V gene. CDR3 sequence reads: CASSQAQGSEKLFF. Here the CDR3 DNA reads TGCGCCAGCAGCCAAGCACAGGGCTCAGAAAAACTGTTTTTT.